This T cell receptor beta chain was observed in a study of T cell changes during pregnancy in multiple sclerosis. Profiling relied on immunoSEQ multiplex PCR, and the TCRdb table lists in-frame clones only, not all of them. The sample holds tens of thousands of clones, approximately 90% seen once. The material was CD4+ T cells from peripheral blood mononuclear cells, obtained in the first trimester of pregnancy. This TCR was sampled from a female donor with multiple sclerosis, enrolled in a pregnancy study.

The DNA for the CDR3 is TGTGCCAGCAGCCCGCAGCGGGGGGGCCTTCCTCTGTTCTTC. Its protein product is CASSPQRGGLPLFF. The chain combines TRBV5-4 with TRBJ2-1; TRBD2 matches at 10 bases. V was clipped by 4 bases and J by 15 bases; unmatched bases: 13. This CDR3 contains 14 residues. Germline loops: CDR1 SGHNT, CDR2 YYREEE (reference sequence). Full variable domain (rest looked up from reference TRBV5-4 and TRBJ2-1): ETGVTQSPTHLIKTRGQQVTLRCSSQSGHNTVSWYQQALGQGPQFIFQYYREEENGRGNFPPRFSGLQFPNYSSELNVNALELDDSALYLCASSPQRGGLPLFFGPGTRLTVL.